This T cell receptor beta chain is drawn from a study of cytomegalovirus exposure and HLA in healthy donors. V gave up 6 bases and J gave up 4 bases; unmatched junction bases: 10. The germline V gene has CDR1 SGHDT and CDR2 YYEEEE. The CDR3 sequence is 15 residues long. Assay used: immunoSEQ multiplex PCR; TCRdb lists only in-frame clones, some missing. This table has around 150,000 clones, around nine tenths appearing once. The sequence was collected from a woman aged 18-30 years in good health and CMV-seropositive. The chain uses TRBV5-6 and TRBJ1-5; 7 nucleotides match TRBD1. The sequencing input was PBMCs. The DNA of the CDR3 is TGTGCCAGCACCAAGCAGGGGGTCTTAAATCAGCCCCAGCATTTT. It codes for CASTKQGVLNQPQHF.